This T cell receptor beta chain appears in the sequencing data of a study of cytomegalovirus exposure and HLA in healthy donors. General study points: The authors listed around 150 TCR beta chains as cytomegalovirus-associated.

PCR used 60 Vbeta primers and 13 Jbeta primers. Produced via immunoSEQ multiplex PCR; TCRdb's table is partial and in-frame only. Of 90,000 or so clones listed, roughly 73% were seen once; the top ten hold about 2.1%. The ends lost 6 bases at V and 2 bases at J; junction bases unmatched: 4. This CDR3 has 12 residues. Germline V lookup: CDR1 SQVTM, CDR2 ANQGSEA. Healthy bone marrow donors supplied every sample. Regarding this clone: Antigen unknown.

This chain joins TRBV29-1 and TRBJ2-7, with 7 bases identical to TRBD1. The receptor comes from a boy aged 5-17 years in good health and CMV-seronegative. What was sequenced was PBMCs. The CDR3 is CSVNRGPYEQYF. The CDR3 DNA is TGCAGCGTCAACAGGGGACCCTACGAGCAGTACTTC.